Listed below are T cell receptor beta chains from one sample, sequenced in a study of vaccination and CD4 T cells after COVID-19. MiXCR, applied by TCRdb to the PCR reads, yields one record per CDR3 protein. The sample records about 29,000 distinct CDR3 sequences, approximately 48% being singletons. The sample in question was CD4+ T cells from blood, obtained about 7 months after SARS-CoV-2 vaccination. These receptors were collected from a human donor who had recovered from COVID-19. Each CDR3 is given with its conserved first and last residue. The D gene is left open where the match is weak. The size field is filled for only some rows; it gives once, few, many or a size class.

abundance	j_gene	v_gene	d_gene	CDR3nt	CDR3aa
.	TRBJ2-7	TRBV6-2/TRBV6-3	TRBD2	TGTGCCAGCAGTTACGAGACTAGCGGGTACGAGCAGTACTTC	CASSYETSGYEQYF
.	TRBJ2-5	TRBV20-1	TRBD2	TGCAGTGCTCTTAATAGCGGGGAAGAGACCCAGTACTTC	CSALNSGEETQYF
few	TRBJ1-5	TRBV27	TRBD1	TGTGCCAGCAGTACCCTAGCGGACAGGATTAGCAATCAGCCCCAGCATTTT	CASSTLADRISNQPQHF
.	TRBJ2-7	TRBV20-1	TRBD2	TGCAGTGCTAGCCAAAAGAGTAAAAGGACTAGCGAACTCTACGAGCAGTACTTC	CSASQKSKRTSELYEQYF
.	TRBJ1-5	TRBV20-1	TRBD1	TGCAGTGCTAGAGATTCGAAGGGGGCTAGTCAGCCCCAGCATTTT	CSARDSKGASQPQHF
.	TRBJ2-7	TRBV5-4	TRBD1	TGTGCCAGCAGCTCGACCGGGACAGGTGACTACGAGCAGTACTTC	CASSSTGTGDYEQYF
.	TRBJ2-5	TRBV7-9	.	.	CASSILGLKETQYF
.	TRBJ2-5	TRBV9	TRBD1	TGTGCCAGCAGCGTTGGGACAGGGGAGACCCAGTACTTC	CASSVGTGETQYF
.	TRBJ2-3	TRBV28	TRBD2	TGTGCCAGCAGTCCAGGACTAGCGGCTTATGGCACAGATACGCAGTATTTT	CASSPGLAAYGTDTQYF
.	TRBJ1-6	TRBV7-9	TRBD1	TGTGCCAGCAGCTCATCCCGGGACAGACTCTATAATTCACCCCTCCACTTT	CASSSSRDRLYNSPLHF
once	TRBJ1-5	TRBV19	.	TGTGCCAGTAGCGAAACACAGGGCCGCAATCAGCCCCAGCATTTT	CASSETQGRNQPQHF
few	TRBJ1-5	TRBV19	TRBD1	TGTGCCAGTAAGGACAGGGGATTCAATCAGCCCCAGCATTTT	CASKDRGFNQPQHF
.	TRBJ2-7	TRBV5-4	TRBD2	TGTGCCAGCAGCAGCGGGGTACTAGCGCCTTCCTACGAGCAGTACTTC	CASSSGVLAPSYEQYF
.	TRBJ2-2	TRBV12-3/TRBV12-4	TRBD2	TGTGCCAGCAGTTTCGCGCGGGAGGGCCTACGGACCGGGGAGCTGTTTTTT	CASSFAREGLRTGELFF
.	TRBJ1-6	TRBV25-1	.	TGTGCCAGCAGTGGAGGCGGCTCTCGTTCACCCCTCCACTTT	CASSGGGSRSPLHF
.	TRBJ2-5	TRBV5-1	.	TGCGCCAGCAGCTTGGAGGACAGAACCCAAGAGACCCAGTACTTC	CASSLEDRTQETQYF
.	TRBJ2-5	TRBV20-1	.	TGCAGTGCGGGAGGCGAGGCCCAAGAGACCCAGTACTTC	CSAGGEAQETQYF
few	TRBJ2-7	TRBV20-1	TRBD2	TGCAGTGCCACTAGCGGGAGGTCGGGGGAGCAGTACTTC	CSATSGRSGEQYF
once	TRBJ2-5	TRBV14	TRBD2	TGTGCCAGCAGCCGACTAGCGGGGTGGGAGACCCAGTACTTC	CASSRLAGWETQYF
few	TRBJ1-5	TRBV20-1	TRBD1	TGCAGTGCTCGACAGGGAGTAAATCAGCCCCAGCATTTT	CSARQGVNQPQHF
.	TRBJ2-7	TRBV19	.	TGTGCCAGTAGCGCGGGACTCAGCTCCTACGAGCAGTACTTC	CASSAGLSSYEQYF
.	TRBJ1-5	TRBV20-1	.	TGCAGTGCGACAGAGGATAGCAATCAGCCCCAGCATTTT	CSATEDSNQPQHF
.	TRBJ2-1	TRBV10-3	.	TGTGCCATCAGTGAGACCAGCAATGAGCAGTTCTTC	CAISETSNEQFF
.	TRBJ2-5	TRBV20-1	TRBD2	TGCAGTGCCCCTAGCGGGAAAGAGACCCAGTACTTC	CSAPSGKETQYF
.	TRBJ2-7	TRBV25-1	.	TGTGCCAGCAGCCCAACTCAAACCTACGAGCAGTACTTC	CASSPTQTYEQYF
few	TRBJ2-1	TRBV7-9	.	TGTGCCAGCAGTCCGGACAGTCACAATGAGCAGTTCTTC	CASSPDSHNEQFF
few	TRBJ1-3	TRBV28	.	TGTGCCAGCAGTCAACGACGGTACTCTGGAAACACCATATATTTT	CASSQRRYSGNTIYF
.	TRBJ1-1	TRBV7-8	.	TGTGCCAGCAGCGCGGGCCTACCCTCGCCGAACACTGAAGCTTTCTTT	CASSAGLPSPNTEAFF
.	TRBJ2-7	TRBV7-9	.	TGTGCCAGCAGCTGGGGGCGGGTAGAGGGATACTTC	CASSWGRVEGYF
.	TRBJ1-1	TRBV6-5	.	TGTGCCAGCAGTTACGGGGGTTTGAACACTGAAGCTTTCTTT	CASSYGGLNTEAFF
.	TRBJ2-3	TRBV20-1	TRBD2	TGCAGTGCTAGATCGGGACTAGCGGGAGGTAGCCATACAGATACGCAGTATTTT	CSARSGLAGGSHTDTQYF
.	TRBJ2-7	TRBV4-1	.	TGCGCCAGCAGCCAAGTCTCGACAGGAAACTACGAGCAGTACTTC	CASSQVSTGNYEQYF
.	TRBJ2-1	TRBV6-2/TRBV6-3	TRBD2	TGTGCCAGCAGTTACGGGGCGGGAGTGGGTGAGCAGTTCTTC	CASSYGAGVGEQFF
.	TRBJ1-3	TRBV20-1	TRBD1	TGCAGTGCTCGGACAGGGGATAACACCATATATTTT	CSARTGDNTIYF
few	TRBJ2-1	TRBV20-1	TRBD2	TGCAGTGCTGGGCCTTGGACTAGCGGGACGAATGAGCAGTTCTTC	CSAGPWTSGTNEQFF
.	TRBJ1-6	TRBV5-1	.	TGCGCCAGCAGCTTGGGGGAAAGCTCCTATAATTCACCCCTCCACTTT	CASSLGESSYNSPLHF
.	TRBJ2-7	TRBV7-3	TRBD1	TGTGCCAGCAGCTACGACAGGGGGCCCTACGAGCAGTACTTC	CASSYDRGPYEQYF
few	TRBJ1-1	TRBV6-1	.	TGTGCCAGCACCTCAGGTGAAGCTTTCTTT	CASTSGEAFF
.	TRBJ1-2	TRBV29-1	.	TGCAGCGTTGAATCCTGGACAAGGGATGGCTACACCTTC	CSVESWTRDGYTF
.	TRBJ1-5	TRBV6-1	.	TGTGCCAGCAGCCTCCCAGGAGGCAATCAGCCCCAGCATTTT	CASSLPGGNQPQHF
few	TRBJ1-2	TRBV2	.	TGTGCCAGCAGTTATTCACGTTCAACAGAGTTCCGTGGCTACACCTTC	CASSYSRSTEFRGYTF